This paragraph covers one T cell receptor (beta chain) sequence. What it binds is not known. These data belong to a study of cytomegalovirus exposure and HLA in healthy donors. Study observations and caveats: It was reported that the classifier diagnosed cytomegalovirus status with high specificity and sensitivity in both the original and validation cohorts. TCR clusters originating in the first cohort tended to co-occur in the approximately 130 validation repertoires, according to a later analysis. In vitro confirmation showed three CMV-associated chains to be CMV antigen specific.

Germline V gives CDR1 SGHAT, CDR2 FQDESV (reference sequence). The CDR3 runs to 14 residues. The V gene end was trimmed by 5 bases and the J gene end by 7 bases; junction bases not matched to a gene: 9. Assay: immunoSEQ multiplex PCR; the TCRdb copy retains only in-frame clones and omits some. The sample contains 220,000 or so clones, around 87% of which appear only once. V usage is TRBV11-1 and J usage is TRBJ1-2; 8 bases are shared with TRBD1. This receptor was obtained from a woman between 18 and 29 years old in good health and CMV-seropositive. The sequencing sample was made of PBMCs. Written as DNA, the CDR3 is TGTGCCAGCAGCCACGCAGGGGGCTACCGTGGCTACACCTTC. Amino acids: CASSHAGGYRGYTF.